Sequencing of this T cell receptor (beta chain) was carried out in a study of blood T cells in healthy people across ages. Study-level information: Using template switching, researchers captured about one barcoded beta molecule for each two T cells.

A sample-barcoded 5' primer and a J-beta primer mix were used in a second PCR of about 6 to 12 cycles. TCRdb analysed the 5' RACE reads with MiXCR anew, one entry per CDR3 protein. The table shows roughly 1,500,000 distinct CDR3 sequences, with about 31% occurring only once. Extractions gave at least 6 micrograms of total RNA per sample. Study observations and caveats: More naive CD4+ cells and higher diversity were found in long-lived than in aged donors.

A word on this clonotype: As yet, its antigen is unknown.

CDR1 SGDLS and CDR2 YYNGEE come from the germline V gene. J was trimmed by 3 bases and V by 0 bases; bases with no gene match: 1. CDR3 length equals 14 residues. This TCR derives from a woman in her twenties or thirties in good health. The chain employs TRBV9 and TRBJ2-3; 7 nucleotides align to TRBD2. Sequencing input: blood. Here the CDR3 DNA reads TGTGCCAGCAGCGTAGCAGCGGGGACAGATACGCAGTATTTT. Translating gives CASSVAAGTDTQYF.